This is a list of T cell receptor beta chains from one sample in a study of Graves' ophthalmopathy and Graves' hyperthyroidism. TCRdb analysed the multiplex PCR reads with MiXCR anew, one entry per CDR3 protein. The table lists approximately 1.2 million distinct CDR3 sequences, around a third of them singletons. Specimen: peripheral blood or thyroid tissue (not recorded which). All receptors derive from an adult man with Graves' hyperthyroidism. Both conserved end residues are part of each CDR3. D genes are given only for firm matches. Clone sizes are given selectively: once, few, many, or a class where the clone is expanded.

CDR3nt: TGCAGTGCTAGAAGAGGAGAGTCCTACGAGCAGTACTTC
CDR3aa: CSARRGESYEQYF
j_gene: TRBJ2-7
v_gene: TRBV20-1
abundance: few
len: 13
d_gene: .

CDR3nt: TGTGCCAGCAGTTACGGTCAGGAGAACACTGAAGCTTTCTTT
CDR3aa: CASSYGQENTEAFF
j_gene: TRBJ1-1
v_gene: TRBV12-3/TRBV12-4
abundance: few
len: 14
d_gene: .

CDR3nt: TGTGCCATCAAAGGGCAGGGGGGCACCATATATTTT
CDR3aa: CAIKGQGGTIYF
j_gene: TRBJ1-3
v_gene: TRBV10-3
abundance: .
len: 12
d_gene: TRBD1

CDR3nt: TGCAGCGTTGAAGTATTCGCAGGGGCCAACGTCCTGACTTTC
CDR3aa: CSVEVFAGANVLTF
j_gene: TRBJ2-6
v_gene: TRBV29-1
abundance: .
len: 14
d_gene: .

CDR3nt: TGTGCCAGCAGCTATCAGGGGAAAACCTACGAGCAGTACTTC
CDR3aa: CASSYQGKTYEQYF
j_gene: TRBJ2-7
v_gene: TRBV7-9
abundance: .
len: 14
d_gene: .

CDR3nt: TGTGCCAGCAGGATGGACAGTCGGTGGACCCAGTACTTC
CDR3aa: CASRMDSRWTQYF
j_gene: TRBJ2-5
v_gene: TRBV7-9
abundance: .
len: 13
d_gene: .

CDR3nt: TGCAGTGCTCAAGTTTCTTGGGGGCGGGGCAGCAATCAGCCCCAGCATTTT
CDR3aa: CSAQVSWGRGSNQPQHF
j_gene: TRBJ1-5
v_gene: TRBV20-1
abundance: .
len: 17
d_gene: .

CDR3nt: TGTGCCAGCAGCCAGTCCGGGGAGCTGTTTTTT
CDR3aa: CASSQSGELFF
j_gene: TRBJ2-2
v_gene: TRBV7-8
abundance: many
len: 11
d_gene: .

CDR3nt: TGTGCCAGCAGCCAGGGACTAGCGTCTTCGCAGTACTTC
CDR3aa: CASSQGLASSQYF
j_gene: TRBJ2-7
v_gene: TRBV14
abundance: many
len: 13
d_gene: TRBD2

CDR3nt: TGTGCCAGCAGTGAACAGAGCAATCAGCCCCAGCATTTT
CDR3aa: CASSEQSNQPQHF
j_gene: TRBJ1-5
v_gene: TRBV2
abundance: many
len: 13
d_gene: .

CDR3nt: TGCAGCGTTGAAGTGGCGGACTACGTCCTGACTTTC
CDR3aa: CSVEVADYVLTF
j_gene: TRBJ2-6
v_gene: TRBV29-1
abundance: .
len: 12
d_gene: .

CDR3nt: TGCAGCGTCACCGGGGGAGATACGCAGTATTTT
CDR3aa: CSVTGGDTQYF
j_gene: TRBJ2-3
v_gene: TRBV29-1
abundance: .
len: 11
d_gene: .

CDR3nt: TGTGCCAGCAGCCAAGAAACGGGGTGGAGGGCTGGAGCTTTCTTT
CDR3aa: CASSQETGWRAGAFF
j_gene: TRBJ1-1
v_gene: TRBV4-2
abundance: .
len: 15
d_gene: .

CDR3nt: TGCGCCAGCAACGTAGCCGGGACAGGGTATATGAAGGACACTGAAGCTTTCTTT
CDR3aa: CASNVAGTGYMKDTEAFF
j_gene: TRBJ1-1
v_gene: TRBV5-1
abundance: .
len: 18
d_gene: TRBD1

CDR3nt: TGCAGCGCCGGCGAGGGGCAAGCAAGGACCCAGTACTTC
CDR3aa: CSAGEGQARTQYF
j_gene: TRBJ2-5
v_gene: TRBV29-1
abundance: .
len: 13
d_gene: .

CDR3nt: TGCAGCGTTGAAGACCAGTACTTC
CDR3aa: CSVEDQYF
j_gene: TRBJ2-7
v_gene: TRBV29-1
abundance: few
len: 8
d_gene: .

CDR3nt: TGTGCCAGCACGCCGGGACAGGGGCGTATTGAAGCTTTCTTT
CDR3aa: CASTPGQGRIEAFF
j_gene: TRBJ1-1
v_gene: TRBV6-6
abundance: few
len: 14
d_gene: TRBD1

CDR3nt: TGTGCCAGCAGCTACTCTGGGGATGGCGAGCAGTACTTC
CDR3aa: CASSYSGDGEQYF
j_gene: TRBJ2-7
v_gene: TRBV7-9
abundance: many
len: 13
d_gene: .

CDR3nt: TGTGCCTCTTTTAGCGGGAGGGCCAATGAGCAGTTCTTC
CDR3aa: CASFSGRANEQFF
j_gene: TRBJ2-1
v_gene: TRBV25-1
abundance: .
len: 13
d_gene: TRBD2

CDR3nt: TGTGCCAGCAGCCGCCTCGACAGGGGGTTACCCCACTCGGGGGACGAGCAGTACTTC
CDR3aa: CASSRLDRGLPHSGDEQYF
j_gene: TRBJ2-7
v_gene: TRBV7-9
abundance: .
len: 19
d_gene: TRBD1

CDR3nt: TGCAGCGCTGACACTGAAGCTTTCTTT
CDR3aa: CSADTEAFF
j_gene: TRBJ1-1
v_gene: TRBV29-1
abundance: .
len: 9
d_gene: .

CDR3nt: TGCAGCCTCAGCGGGAGGGCCCGCTACGAGCAGTACTTC
CDR3aa: CSLSGRARYEQYF
j_gene: TRBJ2-7
v_gene: TRBV29-1
abundance: .
len: 13
d_gene: TRBD2

CDR3nt: TGTGCCAGCAGTTTTGAGGCTCCCTATGGCTACACCTTC
CDR3aa: CASSFEAPYGYTF
j_gene: TRBJ1-2
v_gene: TRBV28
abundance: .
len: 13
d_gene: .

CDR3nt: TGTGCCAGCAGCTTAGAGGGGACAGGGGTCATGAACACTGAAGCTTTCTTT
CDR3aa: CASSLEGTGVMNTEAFF
j_gene: TRBJ1-1
v_gene: TRBV7-9
abundance: .
len: 17
d_gene: TRBD1

CDR3nt: TGCGCCAGCAGCTTGAACGTAGTCTCCTACGAGCAGTACTTC
CDR3aa: CASSLNVVSYEQYF
j_gene: TRBJ2-7
v_gene: TRBV5-1
abundance: many
len: 14
d_gene: .

CDR3nt: TGCAGCGTTACCCCAGGACTGGGGCGGGAGACCCAGTACTTC
CDR3aa: CSVTPGLGRETQYF
j_gene: TRBJ2-5
v_gene: TRBV29-1
abundance: .
len: 14
d_gene: .

CDR3nt: TGCAGCGTTGGCAACGGGCGGTACTACGAGCATTTT
CDR3aa: CSVGNGRYYEHF
j_gene: TRBJ1-5
v_gene: TRBV29-1
abundance: once
len: 12
d_gene: .

CDR3nt: TGTGCCAGCAGCCCCCCGAAGGGGTTGAACACTGAAGCTTTCTTT
CDR3aa: CASSPPKGLNTEAFF
j_gene: TRBJ1-1
v_gene: TRBV7-9
abundance: few
len: 15
d_gene: .

CDR3nt: TGCAGCGTTGAAGGGGGTGACTATGGCTACACCTTC
CDR3aa: CSVEGGDYGYTF
j_gene: TRBJ1-2
v_gene: TRBV29-1
abundance: few
len: 12
d_gene: .

CDR3nt: TGTGCCAGCAGCGAACTAGGTGGACTAAAACTGTTTTTT
CDR3aa: CASSELGGLKLFF
j_gene: TRBJ1-4
v_gene: TRBV13
abundance: many
len: 13
d_gene: .

CDR3nt: TGTGCCAGCAGTTCACACATGGGGCAGCCCCAGCATTTT
CDR3aa: CASSSHMGQPQHF
j_gene: TRBJ1-5
v_gene: TRBV6-2/TRBV6-3
abundance: .
len: 13
d_gene: .

CDR3nt: TGTGCCAGCAGCAGGACAGGAGAGACCCAGCATTTT
CDR3aa: CASSRTGETQHF
j_gene: TRBJ1-5
v_gene: TRBV7-2
abundance: once
len: 12
d_gene: TRBD1

CDR3nt: TGTGCCAGCAGCTTACGGGGGGATCTGAACTTC
CDR3aa: CASSLRGDLNF
j_gene: TRBJ2-5
v_gene: TRBV7-6
abundance: many
len: 11
d_gene: TRBD2

CDR3nt: TGTGCCAGCAGCCTCGACAGGGTAGGTGACACTGAAGCTTTCTTT
CDR3aa: CASSLDRVGDTEAFF
j_gene: TRBJ1-1
v_gene: TRBV2
abundance: .
len: 15
d_gene: TRBD1

CDR3nt: TGTGCCAGCCTCCCCGGGACAGGCTCCTACGAGCAGTACTTC
CDR3aa: CASLPGTGSYEQYF
j_gene: TRBJ2-7
v_gene: TRBV2
abundance: few
len: 14
d_gene: TRBD1

CDR3nt: TGCACCAGCAGCCCTAACGGGGGAAACACCATATATTTT
CDR3aa: CTSSPNGGNTIYF
j_gene: TRBJ1-3
v_gene: TRBV5-1
abundance: .
len: 13
d_gene: .

CDR3nt: TGTGCCTGGAGCACACAGGGCTATGGCTACACCTTC
CDR3aa: CAWSTQGYGYTF
j_gene: TRBJ1-2
v_gene: TRBV30
abundance: .
len: 12
d_gene: .

CDR3nt: TGCAGCGCCTCCGGCGGACAGGGTGAGAGGGAGACCCAGTACTTC
CDR3aa: CSASGGQGERETQYF
j_gene: TRBJ2-5
v_gene: TRBV29-1
abundance: many
len: 15
d_gene: TRBD1

CDR3nt: TGTGCCATCAGTGACCGTGGGAATCGGGATGAAAAACTGTTTTTT
CDR3aa: CAISDRGNRDEKLFF
j_gene: TRBJ1-4
v_gene: TRBV10-3
abundance: .
len: 15
d_gene: .

CDR3nt: TGTGCCAGCAGCTTTTCCCGGGACAGGGAAGCTTTCTTT
CDR3aa: CASSFSRDREAFF
j_gene: TRBJ1-1
v_gene: TRBV7-9
abundance: .
len: 13
d_gene: TRBD1

CDR3nt: TGTGCCAGCAGCGAACGGGACAGGGAGGGATTCACAGATACGCAGTATTTT
CDR3aa: CASSERDREGFTDTQYF
j_gene: TRBJ2-3
v_gene: TRBV7-9
abundance: .
len: 17
d_gene: TRBD1

CDR3nt: TGCGCCAGCAGCCAGCTGGACAGGGCAGGAACTGAAGCTTTCTTT
CDR3aa: CASSQLDRAGTEAFF
j_gene: TRBJ1-1
v_gene: TRBV4-3
abundance: .
len: 15
d_gene: TRBD1